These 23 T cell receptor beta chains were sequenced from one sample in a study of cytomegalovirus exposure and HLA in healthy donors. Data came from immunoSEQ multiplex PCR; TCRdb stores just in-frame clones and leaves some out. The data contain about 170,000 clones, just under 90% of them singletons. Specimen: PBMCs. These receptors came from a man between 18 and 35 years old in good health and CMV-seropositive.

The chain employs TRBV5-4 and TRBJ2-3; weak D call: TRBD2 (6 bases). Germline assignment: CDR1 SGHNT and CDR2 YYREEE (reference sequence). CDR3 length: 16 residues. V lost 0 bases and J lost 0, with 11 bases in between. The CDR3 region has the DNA TGTGCCAGCAGCTTGGTTCTAGCGCCAAGCACAGATACGCAGTATTTT. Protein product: CASSLVLAPSTDTQYF.

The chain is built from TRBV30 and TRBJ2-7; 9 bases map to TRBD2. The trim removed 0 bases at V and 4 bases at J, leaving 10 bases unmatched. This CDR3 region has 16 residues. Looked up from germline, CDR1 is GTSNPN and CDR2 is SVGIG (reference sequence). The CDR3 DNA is TGTGCCTGGAGTGTACGGGGCGGGAGGGCCCTATACGAGCAGTACTTC. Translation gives CAWSVRGGRALYEQYF.

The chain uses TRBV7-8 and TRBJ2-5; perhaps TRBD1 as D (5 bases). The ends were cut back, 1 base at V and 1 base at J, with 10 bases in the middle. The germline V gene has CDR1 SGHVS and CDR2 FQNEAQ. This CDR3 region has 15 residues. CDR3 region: CASSLGGSFQETQYF. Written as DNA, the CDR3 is TGTGCCAGCAGCTTAGGGGGCTCCTTCCAAGAGACCCAGTACTTC.

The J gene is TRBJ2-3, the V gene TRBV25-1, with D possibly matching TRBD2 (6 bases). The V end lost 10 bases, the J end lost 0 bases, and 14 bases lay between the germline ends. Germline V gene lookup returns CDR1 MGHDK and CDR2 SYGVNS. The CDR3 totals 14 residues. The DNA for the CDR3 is TGTGCCATTAATAGCGGCCCTAGCACAGATACGCAGTATTTT. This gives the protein CAINSGPSTDTQYF.

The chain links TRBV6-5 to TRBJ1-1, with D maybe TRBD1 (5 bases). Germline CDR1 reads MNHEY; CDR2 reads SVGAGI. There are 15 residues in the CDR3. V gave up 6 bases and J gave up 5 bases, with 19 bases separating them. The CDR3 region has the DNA TGTGCCAGCAGCGAGCGGGGCGCCGGGGGAACTGAAGCTTTCTTT. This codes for CASSERGAGGTEAFF.

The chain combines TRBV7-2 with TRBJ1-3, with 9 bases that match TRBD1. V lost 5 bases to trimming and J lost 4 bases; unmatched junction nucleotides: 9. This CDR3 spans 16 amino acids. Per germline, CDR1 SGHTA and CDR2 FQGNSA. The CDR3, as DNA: TGTGCCAGCAGCCGGACCGGGACAGGGATAGGAAACACCATATATTTT. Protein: CASSRTGTGIGNTIYF.

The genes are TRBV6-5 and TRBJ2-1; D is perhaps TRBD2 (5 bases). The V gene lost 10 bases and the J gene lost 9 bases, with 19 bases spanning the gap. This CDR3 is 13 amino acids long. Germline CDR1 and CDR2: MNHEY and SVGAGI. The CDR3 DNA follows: TGTGCCACCCATCGGACCAGCGGCGGTGAGCAGTTCTTC. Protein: CATHRTSGGEQFF.

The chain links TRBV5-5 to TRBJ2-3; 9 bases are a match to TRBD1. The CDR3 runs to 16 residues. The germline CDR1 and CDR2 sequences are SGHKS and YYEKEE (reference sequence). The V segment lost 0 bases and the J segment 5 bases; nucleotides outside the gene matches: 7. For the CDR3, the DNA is TGTGCCAGCAGCTTGGGCGGACAGGGGCCTGTAGATACGCAGTATTTT. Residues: CASSLGGQGPVDTQYF. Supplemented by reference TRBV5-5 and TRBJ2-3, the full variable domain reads DAGVTQSPTHLIKTRGQQVTLRCSPISGHKSVSWYQQVLGQGPQFIFQYYEKEERGRGNFPDRFSARQFPNYSSELNVNALLLGDSALYLCASSLGGQGPVDTQYFGPGTRLTVL.

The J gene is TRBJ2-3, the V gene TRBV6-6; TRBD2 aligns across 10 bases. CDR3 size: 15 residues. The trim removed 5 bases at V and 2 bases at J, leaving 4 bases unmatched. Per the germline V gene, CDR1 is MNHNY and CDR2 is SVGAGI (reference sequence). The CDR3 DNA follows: TGTGCCAGCAGTAGCGGGAGGGCCCCCACAGATACGCAGTATTTT. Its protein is CASSSGRAPTDTQYF.

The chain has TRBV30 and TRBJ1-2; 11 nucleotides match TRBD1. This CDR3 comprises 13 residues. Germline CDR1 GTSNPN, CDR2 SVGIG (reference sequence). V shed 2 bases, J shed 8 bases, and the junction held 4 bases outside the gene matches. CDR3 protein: CAWSRTGGRGYTF. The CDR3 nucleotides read TGTGCCTGGAGTCGGACAGGGGGCAGGGGCTACACCTTC.

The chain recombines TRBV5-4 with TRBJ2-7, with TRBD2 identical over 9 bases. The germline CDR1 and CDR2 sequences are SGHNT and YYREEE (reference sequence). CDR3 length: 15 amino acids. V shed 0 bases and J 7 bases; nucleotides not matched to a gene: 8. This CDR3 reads CASSLDQAGGREQYF. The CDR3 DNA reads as TGTGCCAGCAGCTTGGATCAAGCGGGAGGTCGGGAGCAGTACTTC. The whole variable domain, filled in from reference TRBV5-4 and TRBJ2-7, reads ETGVTQSPTHLIKTRGQQVTLRCSSQSGHNTVSWYQQALGQGPQFIFQYYREEENGRGNFPPRFSGLQFPNYSSELNVNALELDDSALYLCASSLDQAGGREQYFGPGTRLTVT.

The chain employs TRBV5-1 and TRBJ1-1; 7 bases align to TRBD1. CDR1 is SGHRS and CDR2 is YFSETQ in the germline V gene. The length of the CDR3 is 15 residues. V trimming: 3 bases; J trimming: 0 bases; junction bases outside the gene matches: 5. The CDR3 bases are TGCGCCAGCAGCTGGGACAGCCATTTGAACACTGAAGCTTTCTTT. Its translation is CASSWDSHLNTEAFF.

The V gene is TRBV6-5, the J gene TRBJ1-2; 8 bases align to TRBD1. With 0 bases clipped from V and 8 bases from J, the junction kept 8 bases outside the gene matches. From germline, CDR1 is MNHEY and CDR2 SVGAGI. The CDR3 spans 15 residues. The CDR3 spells CASSYSRSPGGGYTF. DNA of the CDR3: TGTGCCAGCAGTTACTCGAGAAGCCCAGGGGGCGGCTACACCTTC.

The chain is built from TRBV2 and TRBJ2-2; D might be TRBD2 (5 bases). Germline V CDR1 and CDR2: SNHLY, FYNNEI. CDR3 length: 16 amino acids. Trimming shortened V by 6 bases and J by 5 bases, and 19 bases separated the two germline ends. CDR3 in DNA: TGTGCCAGCAGACAAAGGGCGGGCTCAGGAACCGGGGAGCTGTTTTTT. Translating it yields CASRQRAGSGTGELFF.

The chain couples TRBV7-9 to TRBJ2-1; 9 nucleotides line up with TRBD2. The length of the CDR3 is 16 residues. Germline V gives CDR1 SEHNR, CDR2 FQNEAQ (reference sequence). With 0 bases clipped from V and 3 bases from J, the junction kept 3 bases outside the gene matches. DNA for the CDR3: TGTGCCAGCAGCTTAGCGCCGACTAGCGGCTACAATGAGCAGTTCTTC. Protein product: CASSLAPTSGYNEQFF.

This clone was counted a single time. The CDR3 loop is CASSRGTSGDTQYF. CDR3 DNA: TGTGCCAGCAGCCGGGGGACTAGCGGAGATACGCAGTATTTT. V usage is TRBV7-9 and J usage is TRBJ2-3; 11 bases are a match to TRBD2. V shed 5 bases, J shed 5 bases, and the junction held 3 bases outside the gene matches. This CDR3 is 14 amino acids long. Germline lookup yields CDR1 SEHNR and CDR2 FQNEAQ (reference sequence).

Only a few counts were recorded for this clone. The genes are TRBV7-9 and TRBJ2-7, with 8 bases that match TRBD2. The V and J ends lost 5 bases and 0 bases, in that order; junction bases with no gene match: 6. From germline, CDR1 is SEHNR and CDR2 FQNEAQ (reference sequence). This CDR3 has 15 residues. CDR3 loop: CASSEIAGFSYEQYF. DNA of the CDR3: TGTGCCAGCAGCGAGATAGCGGGATTCTCCTACGAGCAGTACTTC.

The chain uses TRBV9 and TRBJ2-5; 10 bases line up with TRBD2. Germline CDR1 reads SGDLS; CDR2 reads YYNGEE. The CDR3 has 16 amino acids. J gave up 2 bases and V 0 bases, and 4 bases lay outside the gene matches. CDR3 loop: CASSVGTSGVQETQYF. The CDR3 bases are TGTGCCAGCAGCGTAGGGACTAGCGGAGTACAAGAGACCCAGTACTTC.

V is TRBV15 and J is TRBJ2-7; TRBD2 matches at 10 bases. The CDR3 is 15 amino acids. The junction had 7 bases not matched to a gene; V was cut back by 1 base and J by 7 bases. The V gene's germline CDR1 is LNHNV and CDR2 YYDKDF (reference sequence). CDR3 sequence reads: CATSRATSGKDEQYF. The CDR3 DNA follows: TGTGCCACCAGCAGAGCAACTAGCGGGAAGGATGAGCAGTACTTC.

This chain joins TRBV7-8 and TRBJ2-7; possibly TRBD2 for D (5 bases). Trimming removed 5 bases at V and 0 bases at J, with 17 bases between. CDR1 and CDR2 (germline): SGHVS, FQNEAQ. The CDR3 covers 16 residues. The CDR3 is CASSLPGNGHSYEQYF. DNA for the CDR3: TGTGCCAGCAGCCTTCCCGGGAACGGTCACTCCTACGAGCAGTACTTC.

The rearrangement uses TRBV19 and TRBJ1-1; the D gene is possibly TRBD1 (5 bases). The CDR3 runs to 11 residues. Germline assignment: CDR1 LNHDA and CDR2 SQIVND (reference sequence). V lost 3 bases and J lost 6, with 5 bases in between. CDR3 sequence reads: CASSMTAEAFF. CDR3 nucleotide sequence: TGTGCCAGTAGTATGACAGCTGAAGCTTTCTTT.

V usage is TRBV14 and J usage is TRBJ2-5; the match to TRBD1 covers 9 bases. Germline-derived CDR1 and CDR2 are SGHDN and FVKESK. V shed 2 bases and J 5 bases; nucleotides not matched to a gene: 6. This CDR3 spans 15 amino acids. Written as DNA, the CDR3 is TGTGCCAGCAGCCAACACCGGGACAGGGTTGAGACCCAGTACTTC. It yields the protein CASSQHRDRVETQYF.

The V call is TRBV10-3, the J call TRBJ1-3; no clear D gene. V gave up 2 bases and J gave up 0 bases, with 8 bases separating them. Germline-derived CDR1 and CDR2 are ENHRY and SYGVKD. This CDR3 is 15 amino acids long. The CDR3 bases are TGTGCCATCAGTGAGGGGGAGACCTCTGGAAACACCATATATTTT. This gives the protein CAISEGETSGNTIYF.